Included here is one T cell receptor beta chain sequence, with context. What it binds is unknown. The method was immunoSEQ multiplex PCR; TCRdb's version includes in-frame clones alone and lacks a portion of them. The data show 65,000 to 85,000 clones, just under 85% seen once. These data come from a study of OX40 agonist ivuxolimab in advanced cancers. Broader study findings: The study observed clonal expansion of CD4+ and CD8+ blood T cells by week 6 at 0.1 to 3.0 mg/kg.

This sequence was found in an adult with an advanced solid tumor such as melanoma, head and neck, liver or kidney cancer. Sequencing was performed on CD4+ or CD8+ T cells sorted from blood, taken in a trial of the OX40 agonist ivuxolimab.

The CDR3 DNA follows: TGTGCCAGCAGTCCCCGCCGGGACCAGCTCGCTAGCACAGATACGCAGTATTTT. Residues: CASSPRRDQLASTDTQYF. This chain joins TRBV27 and TRBJ2-3; D could derive from TRBD1 or TRBD2 (5 bases each). The germline gives CDR1 MNHEY, CDR2 SMNVEV (reference sequence). The CDR3 is 18 residues long. Trimming stripped 5 bases from V and 0 bases from J, with 21 bases between.